These 22 T cell receptor beta chains were all obtained from the same sample, sequenced in a study of T cell responses to AZD1222 COVID-19 vaccine. TCRdb's table, derived via immunoSEQ multiplex PCR, lists solely in-frame clones and lacks some. The sample includes 200,000 or so clones, about 94% of them seen just once. Sample: peripheral blood, taken on day 0 of AZD1222 vaccination. The receptors come from an adult in good health.

This chain uses TRBV7-2 with TRBJ2-3; D not resolved. CDR3 length: 13 amino acids. Germline V gene data show CDR1 as SGHTA and CDR2 as FQGNSA. Deletions cut 1 base from V and 7 bases from J, with 9 bases between. CDR3 amino acids: CASSLDAANTQYF. The CDR3 nucleotides read TGTGCCAGCAGCTTAGACGCAGCTAATACGCAGTATTTT.

V is TRBV6-4 and J is TRBJ1-1; the D is unclear. The length of the CDR3 is 13 residues. Germline CDR1 is MRHNA and CDR2 is SNTAGT. The V gene lost 3 bases and the J gene lost 2 bases, with 7 bases spanning the gap. The CDR3 nucleotides read TGTGCCAGCAGTGAAAAGGTTAACACTGAAGCTTTCTTT. It specifies CASSEKVNTEAFF.

This rearrangement joins TRBV11-2 to TRBJ1-4, with a tentative D call TRBD1 (5 bases). Germline CDR1 SGHAT, CDR2 FQNNGV. The ends were cut back, 3 bases at V and 6 bases at J, with 20 bases in the middle. CDR3 length: 17 amino acids. CDR3 in amino acids: CASSFRDHGNPDEKLFF. Here the CDR3 DNA reads TGTGCCAGCAGCTTCCGGGACCATGGGAATCCGGATGAAAAACTGTTTTTT. Supplemented by reference TRBV11-2 and TRBJ1-4, the full variable domain reads EAGVAQSPRYKIIEKRQSVAFWCNPISGHATLYWYQQILGQGPKLLIQFQNNGVVDDSQLPKDRFSAERLKGVDSTLKIQPAKLEDSAVYLCASSFRDHGNPDEKLFFGSGTQLSVL.

This rearrangement joins TRBV27 to TRBJ1-5; no clear D. The CDR3 sequence is 14 residues long. The V and J ends lost 4 bases and 0 bases respectively, with 7 bases between them. Germline V gene data show CDR1 as MNHEY and CDR2 as SMNVEV (reference sequence). The CDR3 reads CASSSVLSNQPQHF. CDR3 sequence (DNA): TGTGCCAGCAGTTCTGTCCTTAGCAATCAGCCCCAGCATTTT.

V is TRBV28 and J is TRBJ1-4; D is unresolved. This CDR3 comprises 12 residues. Per the germline V gene, CDR1 is MDHEN and CDR2 is SYDVKM. The germline V and J ends were trimmed by 3 bases and 8 bases, with 7 bases remaining between them. CDR3 sequence reads: CASSLDGEKLFF. DNA for the CDR3: TGTGCCAGCAGTTTGGACGGAGAAAAACTGTTTTTT.

This clone showed up just once. The CDR3 loop is CASSLSRIIYEQYF. In DNA, the CDR3 is TGTGCCAGCAGCTTAAGCAGGATAATCTACGAGCAGTACTTC. This chain uses TRBV7-9 with TRBJ2-7, with D unclear. Germline V gene sequence: CDR1 SEHNR, CDR2 FQNEAQ (reference sequence). The CDR3 sequence is 14 residues long. V was shortened by 2 bases and J by 3 bases, with 11 bases between the two germline ends.

V usage is TRBV6-1 and J usage is TRBJ1-5, with D possibly being TRBD1 (5 bases). Trimming left V 1 base short and J 7 bases short, with 14 bases between. CDR3 length: 15 amino acids. CDR1 and CDR2 (germline): MNHNS, SASEGT. The CDR3 DNA reads TGTGCCAGCAGTGAAGACGGATCGGGGGAACAGCCCCAGCATTTT. Amino acids: CASSEDGSGEQPQHF.

This rearrangement joins TRBV5-1 to TRBJ2-2, with 9 bases that match TRBD2. This CDR3 is built from 16 residues. V lost 2 bases, J lost 4 bases, and 6 bases stayed unmatched. Germline V lookup: CDR1 SGHRS, CDR2 YFSETQ. CDR3 DNA: TGCGCCAGCAGCTTAGCGCTAGCGGGATCCACCGGGGAGCTGTTTTTT. This encodes CASSLALAGSTGELFF. The full variable domain, rest sourced from reference TRBV5-1 and TRBJ2-2, is KAGVTQTPRYLIKTRGQQVTLSCSPISGHRSVSWYQQTPGQGLQFLFEYFSETQRNKGNFPGRFSGRQFSNSRSEMNVSTLELGDSALYLCASSLALAGSTGELFFGEGSRLTVL.

The gene calls are TRBV4-2 and TRBJ1-2; D gene ambiguous. CDR1 and CDR2 from the germline V gene are LGHNA and YNFKEQ. Trimming shortened V by 1 base and J by 8 bases, and 8 bases separated the two germline ends. The CDR3 has 12 residues. As DNA, the CDR3 is TGTGCCAGCAGCCAAGGTGTGGACGGCTACACCTTC. Protein product: CASSQGVDGYTF.

This chain joins TRBV5-1 and TRBJ2-7, with TRBD1 as a possible D gene (5 bases). The CDR3 extends over 15 amino acids. Trimming pared 0 bases from V and 5 bases from J, leaving 15 bases between. Per the germline V gene, CDR1 is SGHRS and CDR2 is YFSETQ. The CDR3 is CASSLGAGIAHEQYF. The CDR3, as DNA: TGCGCCAGCAGCTTGGGGGCAGGGATTGCCCACGAGCAGTACTTC.

J is TRBJ1-2 and V is TRBV9; possible D gene TRBD1, 6 bases. The CDR3 is 15 residues long. Looked up from germline, CDR1 is SGDLS and CDR2 is YYNGEE. The V gene lost 2 bases and the J gene lost 4 bases, with 15 bases spanning the gap. Written as DNA, the CDR3 is TGTGCCAGCAGCGTTTCGGGGGCGCCCCGCTATGGCTACACCTTC. Residues: CASSVSGAPRYGYTF.

This sequence joins TRBV19 and TRBJ1-6, with D maybe TRBD1 (6 bases). CDR1 and CDR2 (germline): LNHDA, SQIVND (reference sequence). CDR3 length equals 15 residues. Trimming pared 5 bases from V and 5 bases from J, leaving 13 bases between. DNA of the CDR3: TGTGCCAGTAGTGCATTGACAGGAAATAATTCACCCCTCCACTTT. This encodes CASSALTGNNSPLHF.

V gene TRBV19 combines with J gene TRBJ1-5; 8 nucleotides align to TRBD1. V shed 6 bases, J shed 1 base, and the junction held 14 bases outside the gene matches. CDR3 size: 18 residues. The V gene's germline CDR1 is LNHDA and CDR2 SQIVND (reference sequence). The CDR3 bases are TGTGCCAGTAGCCGGGGACAGGAGTTGGGGTGGAGCAATCAGCCCCAGCATTTT. This encodes CASSRGQELGWSNQPQHF.

This clone has just one count. This chain uses TRBV30 with TRBJ2-1, with 8 bases that match TRBD2. This CDR3 is 15 amino acids long. CDR1 and CDR2 from the germline V gene are GTSNPN and SVGIG (reference sequence). The V segment lost 4 bases and the J segment 1 base; nucleotides outside the gene matches: 6. In DNA form, the CDR3 reads TGTGCCTGGATGGACGGGAGGGGATCCTACAATGAGCAGTTCTTC. Protein product: CAWMDGRGSYNEQFF.

V and J are TRBV7-8 and TRBJ1-4; no reliable D call. Germline V gene lookup returns CDR1 SGHVS and CDR2 FQNEAQ. CDR3 length: 14 residues. V shed 5 bases and J shed 8 bases, with 15 bases lying between them. CDR3 nucleotides: TGTGCCAGCAGCCCCGGGCGAGGGTGGGAAAAACTGTTTTTT. Encoded protein: CASSPGRGWEKLFF.

This chain links TRBV2 with TRBJ1-1; a possible D gene is TRBD1 (6 bases). The germline V and J ends were trimmed by 7 bases and 4 bases, with 13 bases remaining between them. Germline CDR1 reads SNHLY; CDR2 reads FYNNEI. The CDR3 loop spans 13 amino acids. CDR3 in DNA: TGTGCCAGCACGACGGACAGTATCACTGAAGCTTTCTTT. It codes for CASTTDSITEAFF. The variable domain in full, completed from reference TRBV2 and TRBJ1-1, reads EPEVTQTPSHQVTQMGQEVILRCVPISNHLYFYWYRQILGQKVEFLVSFYNNEISEKSEIFDDQFSVERPDGSNFTLKIRSTKLEDSAMYFCASTTDSITEAFFGQGTRLTVV.

This clone was seen a handful of times. This chain uses TRBV28 with TRBJ1-5; D is ambiguous. The CDR3 covers 12 residues. V lost 6 bases and J lost 3, with 6 bases in between. Germline V gene data show CDR1 as MDHEN and CDR2 as SYDVKM. In DNA, the CDR3 is TGTGCCAGCAGACTCACCAATCAGCCCCAGCATTTT. Amino acid sequence: CASRLTNQPQHF.

This clone was seen once. This chain joins TRBV27 and TRBJ2-7; 8 bases match TRBD1. Germline V gives CDR1 MNHEY, CDR2 SMNVEV (reference sequence). The CDR3 covers 14 residues. Trimming at V came to 5 bases and at J to 3 bases, leaving 6 bases not matched to a gene. DNA for the CDR3: TGTGCCAGCAGTCCCAGGGGGCGCATCTACGAGCAGTACTTC. Amino acid sequence: CASSPRGRIYEQYF.

The chain joins TRBV5-1 to TRBJ2-3; 11 positions match TRBD1. Germline assignment: CDR1 SGHRS and CDR2 YFSETQ. The V gene end was trimmed by 3 bases and the J gene end by 5 bases; junction bases not matched to a gene: 2. The CDR3 has 14 amino acids. CDR3 protein: CASSWDRGEDTQYF. The CDR3 nucleotides read TGCGCCAGCAGCTGGGACAGGGGGGAAGATACGCAGTATTTT.

V gene TRBV7-9 combines with J gene TRBJ2-7; D is tentatively TRBD1 or TRBD2 (5 bases each). Germline values: CDR1 SEHNR, CDR2 FQNEAQ (reference sequence). This CDR3 region has 14 residues. V was clipped by 3 bases and J by 4 bases, with 13 bases between them. CDR3 amino acids: CASSFPGGAYEQYF. CDR3 bases: TGTGCCAGCAGCTTCCCTGGGGGAGCATACGAGCAGTACTTC.

This clone appeared a single time. V and J are TRBV5-1 and TRBJ1-5, with unresolved D. The V gene lost 2 bases and the J gene lost 5 bases, with 8 bases spanning the gap. Germline V gene sequence: CDR1 SGHRS, CDR2 YFSETQ. This CDR3 region has 13 residues. As DNA, the CDR3 is TGCGCCAGCAGCTTTGGGGAAGATCAGCCCCAGCATTTT. This sequence encodes CASSFGEDQPQHF.

The rearrangement links TRBV29-1 to TRBJ2-1, with TRBD2 identical over 7 bases. CDR1 is SQVTM, CDR2 ANQGSEA, per germline. CDR3 length: 15 residues. J gave up 0 bases and V 7 bases, and 9 bases lay outside the gene matches. Written as DNA, the CDR3 is TGCAGCGCCAGAAGCGGGGCGAGCTCCTACAATGAGCAGTTCTTC. Encoded protein: CSARSGASSYNEQFF.